A single sample is the source of the 14 T cell receptor beta chains below, sequenced in a study of identical twins. TCRdb itself ran the 5' RACE reads through MiXCR, one entry per CDR3 protein. The sample has a few hundred thousand distinct CDR3 sequences; over 11% are singletons. In addition, the sample was reused for a study of yellow fever vaccine responses in identical twins.

The sequencing input was CD4+ T cells sorted from blood. The receptors were gathered from a woman in her late teens or twenties in good health.

The chain is built from TRBV20-1 and TRBJ1-1; D gene ambiguous. Germline V gene sequence: CDR1 DFQATT, CDR2 SNEGSKA (reference sequence). The CDR3 runs to 14 residues. V gave up 0 bases and J gave up 4 bases, with 12 bases separating them. CDR3 coding DNA: TGCAGTGCTAGAGATCTGGGCAAATCCACTGAAGCTTTCTTT. Translation: CSARDLGKSTEAFF.

This chain connects TRBV16 to TRBJ2-5; tentatively, D is TRBD1 (5 bases). Per the germline V gene, CDR1 is KGHSY and CDR2 is FQNENV. The CDR3 consists of 14 residues. V was clipped by 1 base and J by 1 base, with 7 bases between them. The CDR3 sequence: CASSQLDSQETQYF. CDR3 DNA sequence: TGTGCCAGCAGCCAATTAGACAGCCAAGAGACCCAGTACTTC.

This chain connects TRBV7-2 to TRBJ2-5, with D possibly being TRBD1 or TRBD2 (6 bases each). The CDR3 consists of 17 residues. With 0 bases removed from V and 5 bases from J, the gap between germline ends came to 19 bases. Germline V gene sequence: CDR1 SGHTA, CDR2 FQGNSA. The CDR3 here is CASSLALRGVARETQYF. Here the CDR3 DNA reads TGTGCCAGCAGCTTAGCGCTAAGGGGGGTGGCCAGGGAGACCCAGTACTTC.

This clonotype has a handful of counts. The chain employs TRBV20-1 and TRBJ2-7; 8 bases line up with TRBD1. V was pared by 2 bases and J by 1 base, with 10 bases of the junction left unmatched. CDR3 length: 16 residues. Germline V gene data show CDR1 as DFQATT and CDR2 as SNEGSKA (reference sequence). The chain's CDR3 is CSARTWDRRNSYEQYF. In DNA form, the CDR3 reads TGCAGTGCTAGAACCTGGGACAGGCGAAATTCCTACGAGCAGTACTTC.

This clonotype turned up a few times. The chain has TRBV5-1 and TRBJ2-1, with a possible D match to TRBD1 (6 bases). The CDR3 contains 15 residues. Germline values: CDR1 SGHRS, CDR2 YFSETQ. Trimming took off 1 base at V and 2 bases at J, with 10 bases between the two ends. In DNA, the CDR3 is TGCGCCAGCAGCTTGAGTGAGGGGGCCTACAATGAGCAGTTCTTC. It codes for CASSLSEGAYNEQFF.

This clonotype was found many times. The rearrangement uses TRBV29-1 and TRBJ2-1, with unresolved D. Trimming removed 4 bases from V and 6 bases from J, with 7 bases in between. The CDR3 totals 11 residues. Germline CDR1 SQVTM, CDR2 ANQGSEA. The CDR3 sequence: CSVGRVNEQFF. The CDR3 region has the DNA TGCAGCGTTGGGCGTGTCAATGAGCAGTTCTTC.

This clonotype occurred a few times. CDR3 nucleotide sequence: TGCGCCAGCAGCCAACTAGCGGGGGCGAGCACAGATACGCAGTATTTT. It specifies CASSQLAGASTDTQYF. The chain uses TRBV5-1 and TRBJ2-3; 11 bases align to TRBD2. The CDR3 length is 16 residues. J gave up 0 bases and V 4 bases, and 4 bases lay outside the gene matches. CDR1 is SGHRS and CDR2 is YFSETQ in the germline V gene.

The rearrangement joins TRBV14 to TRBJ2-2, with D tentatively TRBD1 (5 bases). The CDR3 length is 16 residues. Germline CDR1 SGHDN, CDR2 FVKESK. Deletions cut 1 base from V and 3 bases from J, with 12 bases between. CDR3 nucleotide sequence: TGTGCCAGCAGCCAAGCGTCCAGGGTATACACCGGGGAGCTGTTTTTT. This encodes CASSQASRVYTGELFF.

The chain carries TRBV7-2 and TRBJ1-2; D is undetermined. This CDR3 region has 13 residues. V lost 1 base and J lost 5, with 8 bases in between. Germline CDR1 reads SGHTA; CDR2 reads FQGNSA. For the CDR3, the DNA is TGTGCCAGCAGCTTAGGAGTTCGATATGGCTACACCTTC. This encodes CASSLGVRYGYTF.

V usage is TRBV5-1 and J usage is TRBJ1-2; 7 bases are a match to TRBD1. This CDR3 is built from 14 residues. The junction had 4 bases not matched to a gene; V was cut back by 2 bases and J by 3 bases. CDR1 is SGHRS and CDR2 is YFSETQ in the germline V gene. In nucleotides, the CDR3 is TGCGCCAGCAGCTTAAGGACAGGCTACTATGGCTACACCTTC. This translates into CASSLRTGYYGYTF.

V and J are TRBV11-2 and TRBJ2-5; D gene uncertain. Germline V gene sequence: CDR1 SGHAT, CDR2 FQNNGV. Trimming shortened V by 2 bases and J by 13 bases, and 14 bases separated the two germline ends. The CDR3 spans 12 residues. Here the CDR3 reads CASSLFLGGRYF. In nucleotides, the CDR3 is TGTGCCAGCAGCTTATTTTTGGGTGGAAGGTACTTC.

This clonotype has more than one count but fewer than ten. J is TRBJ2-3 and V is TRBV12-3 or TRBV12-4, with TRBD2 matching 13 bases. The V gene end was trimmed by 5 bases and the J gene end by 7 bases; junction bases not matched to a gene: 3. The CDR3 has 14 residues. DNA of the CDR3: TGTGCCAGCAGTCGACTAGCGGGGGGAAATACGCAGTATTTT. Its protein is CASSRLAGGNTQYF.

This clonotype has at least ten counts. The CDR3 loop is CSFNPGSGTDTQYF. Here the CDR3 DNA reads TGCAGCTTCAACCCGGGGTCGGGCACAGATACGCAGTATTTT. The chain links TRBV29-1 to TRBJ2-3; maybe TRBD2 (5 bases). Per the germline V gene, CDR1 is SQVTM and CDR2 is ANQGSEA. This CDR3 region has 14 residues. V was shortened by 8 bases and J by 1 base, with 16 bases between the two germline ends.

The chain combines TRBV12-3 or TRBV12-4 with TRBJ2-7; D ambiguous. This CDR3 has 13 amino acids. The V gene lost 11 bases and the J gene lost 0 bases, with 14 bases spanning the gap. The CDR3 nucleotides read TGTGCCTCCTCACCGATGAGCTCCTACGAGCAGTACTTC. Residues: CASSPMSSYEQYF.